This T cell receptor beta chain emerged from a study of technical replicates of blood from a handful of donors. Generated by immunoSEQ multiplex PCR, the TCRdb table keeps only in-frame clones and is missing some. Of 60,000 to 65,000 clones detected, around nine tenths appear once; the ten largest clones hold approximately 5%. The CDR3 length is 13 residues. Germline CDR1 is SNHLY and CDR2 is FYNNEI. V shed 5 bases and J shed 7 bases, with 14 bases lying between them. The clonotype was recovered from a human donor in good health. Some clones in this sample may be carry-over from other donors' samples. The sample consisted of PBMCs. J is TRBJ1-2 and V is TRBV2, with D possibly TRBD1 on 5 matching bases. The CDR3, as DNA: TGTGCCAGCAGTCCAACTGGACAAGCTGGCTACACCTTC. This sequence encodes CASSPTGQAGYTF.